These 13 T cell receptor beta chains originate from one sample sequenced in a study of T cell responses to AZD1222 COVID-19 vaccine. Repertoires were generated with immunoSEQ multiplex PCR, while TCRdb's copy carries only in-frame clones and drops some. This table has around 78,000 clones, roughly 87% appearing once. Sequencing used peripheral blood, obtained on day 0 of MenACWY control vaccination. The receptors were sampled from an adult in good health.

The rearrangement links TRBV3-1 (or the pseudogene TRBV3-2) to TRBJ2-7, with 8 bases identical to TRBD1. The J segment lost 7 bases and the V segment lost 0 bases, leaving 2 bases of the junction unmatched. The CDR3 has 13 amino acids. From germline, CDR1 is LGHDT and CDR2 YNNKEL (reference sequence). CDR3 in amino acids: CASSQERDREQYF. DNA of the CDR3: TGTGCCAGCAGCCAAGAGAGGGACAGGGAGCAGTACTTC.

This chain links TRBV7-2 with TRBJ1-5; 7 nucleotides line up with TRBD1. This CDR3 contains 16 residues. Germline-derived CDR1 and CDR2 are SGHTA and FQGNSA. V shed 5 bases and J 6 bases; nucleotides not matched to a gene: 13. CDR3 bases: TGTGCCAGCAGCCCCACGAGGGCAGGGGGAGGTCAGCCCCAGCATTTT. It yields the protein CASSPTRAGGGQPQHF.

The chain links TRBV4-1 to TRBJ1-1, with D perhaps TRBD1 (5 bases). The CDR3 runs to 15 residues. Germline CDR1 and CDR2: MGHRA and YSYEKL. With 7 bases removed from V and 4 bases from J, the gap between germline ends came to 19 bases. The CDR3 DNA follows: TGCGCCAGCACCCCATCCGGGGGGGGAAGCACTGAAGCTTTCTTT. Its protein product is CASTPSGGGSTEAFF.

The rearrangement links TRBV7-9 to TRBJ1-2; the match to TRBD1 covers 9 bases. V was clipped by 5 bases and J by 1 base; unmatched bases: 8. The CDR3 length is 16 residues. Germline V gives CDR1 SEHNR, CDR2 FQNEAQ (reference sequence). CDR3 sequence: CASSPGQGPINYGYTF. CDR3 nucleotide sequence: TGTGCCAGCAGCCCGGGACAGGGTCCCATTAACTATGGCTACACCTTC.

The rearrangement uses TRBV19 and TRBJ2-1; 7 nucleotides match TRBD1. Germline V gene sequence: CDR1 LNHDA, CDR2 SQIVND (reference sequence). The CDR3 spans 15 residues. V was clipped by 3 bases and J by 4 bases; unmatched bases: 6. The CDR3: CASSITGAGYNEQFF. The CDR3 DNA follows: TGTGCCAGTAGTATTACAGGGGCGGGTTACAATGAGCAGTTCTTC.

The rearrangement uses TRBV18 and TRBJ2-3; unclear D gene. Germline CDR1 is KGHSH and CDR2 is LQKENI. The CDR3 runs 15 residues. V lost 2 bases and J 9 bases, leaving 18 bases between the germline ends. The CDR3 DNA reads TGTGCCAGCTCACCAGCAGACCCGATCCTTGGGACGCAGTATTTT. This codes for CASSPADPILGTQYF.

This clone was found once. The rearrangement uses TRBV12-3 or TRBV12-4 and TRBJ1-2; TRBD1 matches at 7 bases. V dropped 6 bases and J dropped 8; count of bases not matched to a gene: 6. This CDR3 has 12 residues. CDR3 loop: CASRKVGGGYTF. As DNA, the CDR3 is TGTGCCAGCAGGAAGGTAGGGGGCGGCTACACCTTC.

V is TRBV6-2 or TRBV6-3 and J is TRBJ1-5; D is unclear. The CDR3 contains 13 residues. V was shortened by 4 bases and J by 7 bases, with 11 bases between the two germline ends. Germline V gene sequence: CDR1 MNHEY, CDR2 SVGEGT. The CDR3 nucleotides read TGTGCCAGCAGTTCTGCGGGCCGCCAGCCCCAGCATTTT. It codes for CASSSAGRQPQHF.

The chain links TRBV6-1 to TRBJ1-1, with TRBD1 matching over 7 bases. This CDR3 has 16 residues. CDR1 is MNHNS and CDR2 is SASEGT in the germline V gene. V lost 3 bases, J lost 1 base, and 8 bases stayed unmatched. The CDR3 here is CASSDRDSLGNTEAFF. CDR3 DNA: TGTGCCAGCAGTGATCGGGACAGCCTCGGGAACACTGAAGCTTTCTTT.

The chain combines TRBV12-1 with TRBJ2-1; the table's D call of TRBD2 was not tested on the DNA. TRBV12-1 is designated a pseudogene. The CDR3 is 15 amino acids. CDR3 region: CASSYPKRGRRSRFF. DNA for the CDR3: TGTGCCAGCAGCTACCCTAAGCGGGGCCGCCGTAGTCGGTTCTTC.

The chain combines TRBV7-9 with TRBJ2-1, with 14 bases aligning to TRBD2. The CDR3 extends over 16 amino acids. J gave up 6 bases and V 3 bases, and 4 bases lay outside the gene matches. CDR1 is SEHNR and CDR2 is FQNEAQ in the germline V gene (reference sequence). CDR3 bases: TGTGCCAGCAGCTTGACGGGACTAGCGGGGGCCAATGAGCAGTTCTTC. Translating it yields CASSLTGLAGANEQFF. The complete variable domain, with remaining parts taken from reference TRBV7-9 and TRBJ2-1, reads DTGVSQNPRHKITKRGQNVTFRCDPISEHNRLYWYRQTLGQGPEFLTYFQNEAQLEKSRLLSDRFSAERPKGSFSTLEIQRTEQGDSAMYLCASSLTGLAGANEQFFGPGTRLTVL.

The V and J genes are TRBV3-1 (or the pseudogene TRBV3-2) and TRBJ2-1; maybe TRBD1 (6 bases). Trimming stripped 3 bases from V and 10 bases from J, with 19 bases between. The CDR3 runs to 15 residues. The germline CDR1 and CDR2 sequences are LGHDT and YNNKEL (reference sequence). This CDR3 is CASSHWGPAHSEQFF. The CDR3 DNA reads TGTGCCAGCAGCCATTGGGGGCCCGCTCATTCGGAGCAGTTCTTC.

The J gene is TRBJ2-1, the V gene TRBV25-1; 8 bases map to TRBD2. The CDR3 loop spans 16 amino acids. J gave up 2 bases and V 2 bases, and 5 bases lay outside the gene matches. Germline assignment: CDR1 MGHDK and CDR2 SYGVNS. The CDR3 here is CASSELGGATYNEQFF. DNA of the CDR3: TGTGCCAGCAGTGAACTCGGGGGGGCAACCTACAATGAGCAGTTCTTC.